The subject of this entry is one T cell receptor beta chain. Its specificity is unknown. The record originates from a study of CD8 T cells in Susac syndrome. RNA amounts of about 0.5 to 1 ug underwent reverse transcription with random hexamers. With immunoSEQ multiplex PCR, TCR beta CDR3 was amplified across 54 Vbeta and 13 Jbeta. MiXCR, applied by TCRdb to the immunoSEQ multiplex PCR reads, yields one record per CDR3 protein. Of 170,000 or so distinct CDR3 sequences detected, 93% appear once; the ten largest clones hold roughly 0.097%. This CDR3 has 15 amino acids. Germline CDR1 reads MDHEN; CDR2 reads SYDVKM. J lost 3 bases, V lost 4 bases, and 7 bases had no gene match. Study-wide results and limits: By the study's own acknowledgment, its TCR sequencing and HLA analysis included relatively few individuals.

The sample was CD4+ T cells from PBMCs. The chain uses TRBV28 and TRBJ2-3, with 7 nucleotides matching TRBD2. This clonotype originated in a human donor with multiple sclerosis. The CDR3 loop reads CASSSSGEPTDTQYF. CDR3 DNA sequence: TGTGCCAGCAGTTCCAGCGGGGAGCCTACAGATACGCAGTATTTT.